This T cell receptor (beta chain) was captured by sequencing in a study of T cells after yellow fever vaccination. About the study: For low cell numbers, libraries were made with SMART-Seq v4 Ultra Low Input.

This clonotype has at least ten counts. Its matching antigen is unknown. As TCR cDNA was made by 5'RACE template switching, a universal primer site and UMIs were added. TCRdb reprocessed the 5' RACE reads via MiXCR and lists one record per CDR3 protein. The sample includes some 400,000 distinct CDR3 sequences, about 6.2% of them seen just once. Study findings and constraints: Boosting was followed by the reappearance of most primary-vaccination clones (roughly 95% CD4, around 90% CD8). Of the clonotypes, a small share occurred in both CD4 and CD8 compartments.

The sample was PBMCs, taken 5 days after the yellow fever booster vaccination. This TCR came from a man aged 25-40 years who received the YFV17D yellow fever vaccine.

The CDR3 bases are TGTGCCAGCAACGGACAGACGGGAGGGACTTTCACAGATACGCAGTATTTT. Its protein is CASNGQTGGTFTDTQYF. This chain uses TRBV7-2 with TRBJ2-3; the match to TRBD2 covers 8 bases. V was pared by 7 bases and J by 2 bases, with 14 bases of the junction left unmatched. The V gene's germline CDR1 is SGHTA and CDR2 FQGNSA. The CDR3 loop spans 17 amino acids.